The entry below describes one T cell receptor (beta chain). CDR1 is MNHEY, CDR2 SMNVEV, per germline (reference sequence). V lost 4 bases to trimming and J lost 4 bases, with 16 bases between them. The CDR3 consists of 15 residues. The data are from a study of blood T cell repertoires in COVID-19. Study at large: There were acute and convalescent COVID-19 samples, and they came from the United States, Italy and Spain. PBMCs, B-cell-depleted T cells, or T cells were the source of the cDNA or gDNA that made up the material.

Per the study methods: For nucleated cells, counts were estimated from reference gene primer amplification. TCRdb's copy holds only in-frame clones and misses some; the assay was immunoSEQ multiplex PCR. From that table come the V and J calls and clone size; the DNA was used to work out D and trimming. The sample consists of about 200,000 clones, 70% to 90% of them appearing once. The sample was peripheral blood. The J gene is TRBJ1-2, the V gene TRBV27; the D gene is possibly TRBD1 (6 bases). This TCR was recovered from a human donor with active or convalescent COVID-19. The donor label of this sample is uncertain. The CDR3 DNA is TGTGCCAGCAGTTCTCTAAGGGGGACATTCTATGGCTACACCTTC. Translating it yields CASSSLRGTFYGYTF.